Following are 31 T cell receptor beta chains from one sample sequenced in a study of blood T cell repertoires in COVID-19. Measured with immunoSEQ multiplex PCR; TCRdb has only the in-frame clones, and not every one. The table lists around 160,000 clones, around nine tenths of them singletons, with approximately 1.3% in the top ten. The sample was PBMCs or T cells enriched from blood (not recorded which). Every receptor here comes from a woman aged 30 to 39 with acute COVID-19.

This clone has only one observation. The gene calls are TRBV11-2 and TRBJ2-7, with D perhaps matching TRBD2 (6 bases). The germline V and J ends were trimmed by 6 bases and 0 bases, with 15 bases remaining between them. The CDR3 is 15 residues long. Germline-derived CDR1 and CDR2 are SGHAT and FQNNGV. DNA of the CDR3: TGTGCCAGCAGATACGTGGGGGGATTCTCCTACGAGCAGTACTTC. Its translation: CASRYVGGFSYEQYF.

The chain links TRBV3-1 (or the pseudogene TRBV3-2) to TRBJ2-7; TRBD1 might be the D (6 bases). The V gene lost 4 bases and the J gene lost 2 bases, with 12 bases spanning the gap. Per germline, CDR1 LGHDT and CDR2 YNNKEL (reference sequence). The CDR3 is made up of 14 amino acids. CDR3 amino acids: CASSPLTGAYEQYF. DNA of the CDR3: TGTGCCAGCAGCCCATTGACAGGAGCCTACGAGCAGTACTTC.

The chain carries TRBV12-3 or TRBV12-4 and TRBJ1-4; D unresolved. Between the trimmed V and J ends, which lost 4 bases and 8 bases, there was a span of 11 bases. The CDR3 contains 13 residues. CDR3 sequence (DNA): TGTGCCAGCAGTTCGGGAAACACAGAAAAACTGTTTTTT. It translates to CASSSGNTEKLFF.

The rearrangement uses TRBV7-3 and TRBJ1-3; 7 bases are shared with TRBD1. The germline V gene has CDR1 SGHTA and CDR2 FQGTGA. CDR3 size: 14 residues. V lost 5 bases, J lost 4 bases, and 5 bases stayed unmatched. As DNA, the CDR3 is TGTGCCAGCAGCGACAGGGCTGCCGGAAACACCATATATTTT. Translation: CASSDRAAGNTIYF.

There are a few counts of this clone. The gene calls are TRBV24-1 and TRBJ2-1, with 15 positions matching TRBD2. After removal of 3 bases from V and 9 bases from J, the junction contained 14 bases not matched to a gene. This CDR3 spans 19 amino acids. The germline CDR1 and CDR2 sequences are KGHDR and SFDVKD. The CDR3 here is CATSDNSLRTSGRASEQFF. The CDR3 DNA reads TGTGCCACCAGTGATAATTCCCTGAGGACTAGCGGGAGGGCTAGTGAGCAGTTCTTC.

The gene calls are TRBV9 and TRBJ1-1; the D gene is possibly TRBD1 (6 bases). Germline assignment: CDR1 SGDLS and CDR2 YYNGEE. The ends were cut back, 5 bases at V and 1 base at J, with 12 bases in the middle. The CDR3 contains 14 residues. CDR3 bases: TGTGCCAGCAGTTACACGGGACAGAACACTGAAGCTTTCTTT. Translated, it gives CASSYTGQNTEAFF.

V gene TRBV2 combines with J gene TRBJ1-2, with D possibly TRBD1 on 6 matching bases. V gave up 4 bases and J gave up 6 bases, with 9 bases separating them. The CDR3 has 12 residues. Germline CDR1 reads SNHLY; CDR2 reads FYNNEI. The CDR3: CASSGTADGYTF. CDR3 DNA: TGTGCCAGCAGTGGGACAGCGGATGGCTACACCTTC.

The V call is TRBV3-1 (or the pseudogene TRBV3-2), the J call TRBJ2-1; 9 bases align to TRBD2. The CDR3 covers 17 residues. Losses at the gene ends were 1 base for V and 4 bases for J; bases not matched to a gene: 8. The germline CDR1 and CDR2 sequences are LGHDT and YNNKEL (reference sequence). CDR3 sequence reads: CASSQGGAGGSYNEQFF. For the CDR3, the DNA is TGTGCCAGCAGCCAAGGAGGGGCGGGAGGGAGTTACAATGAGCAGTTCTTC.

This clone was seen more than once but under ten times. The chain uses TRBV28 and TRBJ1-5, with D maybe TRBD1 (5 bases). The CDR3 sequence is 15 residues long. V lost 2 bases, J lost 9 bases, and 17 bases lay in between. Germline V CDR1 and CDR2: MDHEN, SYDVKM. The CDR3 bases are TGTGCCAGCAGTTTAAAGTTGACAGCCGGGGGGCCCCAGCATTTT. It translates to CASSLKLTAGGPQHF.

The chain recombines TRBV7-2 with TRBJ2-1; D may be TRBD1 (6 bases). CDR1 is SGHTA, CDR2 FQGNSA, per germline. This CDR3 comprises 16 residues. V was trimmed by 3 bases and J by 0 bases, leaving 12 bases between them. The CDR3 spells CASSFDRLSSYNEQFF. In DNA form, the CDR3 reads TGTGCCAGCAGCTTCGACAGGCTAAGCTCCTACAATGAGCAGTTCTTC.

The chain has TRBV28 and TRBJ2-7, with D possibly being TRBD2 (6 bases). From germline, CDR1 is MDHEN and CDR2 SYDVKM. V shed 3 bases and J shed 6 bases, with 12 bases lying between them. This CDR3 spans 13 amino acids. The CDR3 region has the DNA TGTGCCAGCAGTTTGACTAGTTTGGGCGAGCAGTACTTC. As protein: CASSLTSLGEQYF.

The V gene is TRBV19, the J gene TRBJ1-5, with TRBD1 matching 10 bases. This CDR3 has 16 residues. V lost 6 bases to trimming and J lost 7 bases; unmatched junction nucleotides: 12. Germline V CDR1 and CDR2: LNHDA, SQIVND (reference sequence). The CDR3 DNA is TGTGCCAGTAGCCCTATAGACAGGGGGCGCGTACAGCCCCAGCATTTT. This gives the protein CASSPIDRGRVQPQHF.

The gene calls are TRBV30 and TRBJ2-7, with D uncertain. The CDR3 loop spans 11 amino acids. Germline V gives CDR1 GTSNPN, CDR2 SVGIG (reference sequence). The V end lost 0 bases, the J end lost 7 bases, and 7 bases lay between the germline ends. CDR3 sequence reads: CAWSVNGEQYF. The CDR3 DNA reads TGTGCCTGGAGTGTGAACGGGGAGCAGTACTTC.

The J gene is TRBJ2-7, the V gene TRBV7-9; 8 bases map to TRBD1. Germline V lookup: CDR1 SEHNR, CDR2 FQNEAQ (reference sequence). The CDR3 has 15 residues. V trimming: 3 bases; J trimming: 1 base; junction bases outside the gene matches: 5. The CDR3 loop reads CASSFRGQGSYEQYF. In nucleotides, the CDR3 is TGTGCCAGCAGCTTCAGGGGGCAGGGGTCCTACGAGCAGTACTTC. Variable domain in full (rest from reference TRBV7-9 and TRBJ2-7): DTGVSQNPRHKITKRGQNVTFRCDPISEHNRLYWYRQTLGQGPEFLTYFQNEAQLEKSRLLSDRFSAERPKGSFSTLEIQRTEQGDSAMYLCASSFRGQGSYEQYFGPGTRLTVT.

The genes are TRBV28 and TRBJ2-1; possibly TRBD2 for D (5 bases). V lost 4 bases and J 4 bases, leaving 14 bases between the germline ends. The CDR3 loop spans 15 amino acids. The V gene's germline CDR1 is MDHEN and CDR2 SYDVKM. CDR3 amino acids: CASSSTRVGYNEQFF. The CDR3 DNA sequence: TGTGCCAGCAGTTCAACTAGGGTGGGGTACAATGAGCAGTTCTTC.

The chain uses TRBV5-4 and TRBJ1-1; the D is unclear. Germline lookup yields CDR1 SGHNT and CDR2 YYREEE (reference sequence). V was clipped by 1 base and J by 6 bases, with 13 bases between them. CDR3 length equals 14 residues. CDR3: CASSLTLNQAEAFF. CDR3 nucleotides: TGTGCCAGCAGCTTGACCCTAAACCAAGCTGAAGCTTTCTTT.

This chain uses TRBV7-2 with TRBJ1-1, with unresolved D. The CDR3 spans 14 residues. From germline, CDR1 is SGHTA and CDR2 FQGNSA. The V and J ends lost 0 bases and 1 base respectively, with 6 bases between them. In DNA, the CDR3 is TGTGCCAGCAGCTTAGCCCCAGGGAACACTGAAGCTTTCTTT. Amino acids: CASSLAPGNTEAFF.

The gene calls are TRBV9 and TRBJ2-1; 9 bases are shared with TRBD2. Trimming cost V 0 bases and J 7 bases; bases outside gene matches: 11. In germline, CDR1 is SGDLS, CDR2 YYNGEE. The CDR3 contains 17 residues. CDR3 amino acids: CASSVGAAGGPRNEQFF. CDR3 bases: TGTGCCAGCAGCGTAGGGGCCGCGGGAGGGCCCCGGAATGAGCAGTTCTTC. Looking up the rest from reference TRBV9 and TRBJ2-1 gives the full variable domain: DSGVTQTPKHLITATGQRVTLRCSPRSGDLSVYWYQQSLDQGLQFLIQYYNGEERAKGNILERFSAQQFPDLHSELNLSSLELGDSALYFCASSVGAAGGPRNEQFFGPGTRLTVL.

The CDR3 reads CATSWNRGLNQPQHF. The CDR3 region has the DNA TGTGCCACCAGCTGGAACAGGGGGCTCAACCAGCCCCAGCATTTT. The V call is TRBV15, the J call TRBJ1-5; TRBD1 matches at 9 bases. Trimming removed 5 bases from V and 7 bases from J; junction bases left unmatched: 9. The CDR3 covers 15 residues. Germline V gives CDR1 LNHNV, CDR2 YYDKDF (reference sequence).

V and J are TRBV21-1 and TRBJ2-7; the table's D call, TRBD2, has no DNA check behind it. TRBV21-1 is shown as a pseudogene. The CDR3 runs to 14 residues. This CDR3 reads CAPGSQAAFYEQYF. CDR3 DNA: TGTGCCCCGGGGTCTCAGGCGGCCTTCTACGAGCAGTACTTC.

About this clone itself: The same CDR3 arises from other DNA sequences in this sample as well. The DNA for the CDR3 is TGTGCCAGCAGCGAACAGGGCTCTGGAAACACCATATATTTT. Its translation: CASSEQGSGNTIYF. The chain uses TRBV2 and TRBJ1-3, with D perhaps matching TRBD1 (6 bases). This CDR3 is built from 14 residues. Germline V gene sequence: CDR1 SNHLY, CDR2 FYNNEI. V lost 6 bases to trimming and J lost 0 bases, with 9 bases between them.

The genes are TRBV6-5 and TRBJ2-7; D is uncertain. The germline gives CDR1 MNHEY, CDR2 SVGAGI. V shed 0 bases and J shed 2 bases, with 8 bases lying between them. The CDR3 consists of 14 residues. In nucleotides, the CDR3 is TGTGCCAGCAGTTACTCGAGAAGTACCTACGAGCAGTACTTC. It yields the protein CASSYSRSTYEQYF.

The rearrangement uses TRBV11-2 and TRBJ1-5; D perhaps matches TRBD1 (6 bases). V lost 0 bases, J lost 7 bases, and 19 bases lay in between. The CDR3 is made up of 17 amino acids. Germline V gene lookup returns CDR1 SGHAT and CDR2 FQNNGV. This CDR3 reads CASSLDLGIRGGQPQHF. CDR3 in DNA: TGTGCCAGCAGCTTAGATCTGGGAATCAGGGGTGGGCAGCCCCAGCATTTT.

The chain carries TRBV4-2 and TRBJ2-1; the match to TRBD2 covers 9 bases. This CDR3 has 16 amino acids. The junction had 8 bases not matched to a gene; V was cut back by 3 bases and J by 5 bases. Germline V gene sequence: CDR1 LGHNA, CDR2 YNFKEQ. The chain's CDR3 is CASSHLPAGGHNEQFF. CDR3 DNA sequence: TGTGCCAGCAGCCACCTCCCAGCGGGAGGCCACAATGAGCAGTTCTTC.

This sequence joins TRBV11-1 and TRBJ2-1; 14 bases match TRBD2. V lost 5 bases, J lost 6 bases, and 6 bases stayed unmatched. In germline, CDR1 is SGHAT, CDR2 FQDESV (reference sequence). The CDR3 extends over 16 amino acids. The CDR3 DNA sequence: TGTGCCAGCAGCCCGACTAGCGGGAGGGCCCTCAATGAGCAGTTCTTC. Its translation is CASSPTSGRALNEQFF.

V is TRBV9 and J is TRBJ2-3; D remains unclear. The CDR3 covers 13 residues. From germline, CDR1 is SGDLS and CDR2 YYNGEE. V lost 2 bases and J 3 bases, leaving 7 bases between the germline ends. The CDR3 is CASSVFGTDTQYF. In nucleotides, the CDR3 is TGTGCCAGCAGCGTTTTCGGGACAGATACGCAGTATTTT.

The chain has TRBV10-3 and TRBJ1-2, with D maybe TRBD1 (5 bases). This CDR3 is 14 amino acids long. V was pared by 4 bases and J by 6 bases, with 15 bases between. Germline V CDR1 and CDR2: ENHRY, SYGVKD. In nucleotides, the CDR3 is TGTGCCATCAGTGCGAACCGGGACTTGGATGGCTACACCTTC. Amino acid sequence: CAISANRDLDGYTF.

This clone was seen only a few times. The V and J genes are TRBV7-2 and TRBJ2-5; no clear D gene. The CDR3 is made up of 13 amino acids. V dropped 1 base and J dropped 2 bases, with 5 bases sitting between them. The V gene's germline CDR1 is SGHTA and CDR2 FQGNSA. The CDR3 DNA is TGTGCCAGCAGCTTAGAAGAGCAAGAGACCCAGTACTTC. Translated: CASSLEEQETQYF.

This clone has just one count. V gene TRBV5-1 combines with J gene TRBJ2-3; 11 bases align to TRBD1. Per germline, CDR1 SGHRS and CDR2 YFSETQ. This CDR3 spans 16 amino acids. V lost 2 bases and J lost 6; bases outside the gene matches: 8. CDR3 sequence reads: CASSFSPGTGGDTQYF. The CDR3 DNA follows: TGCGCCAGCAGCTTTTCACCCGGGACAGGGGGTGATACGCAGTATTTT.

The chain joins TRBV6-5 to TRBJ1-3; no definite D call. CDR1 and CDR2 from the germline V gene are MNHEY and SVGAGI. The CDR3 is made up of 15 amino acids. Trimming stripped 7 bases from V and 3 bases from J, with 16 bases between. The CDR3: CASTSPRQGGNTIYF. The CDR3 DNA sequence: TGTGCCAGCACCAGCCCGCGGCAAGGTGGAAACACCATATATTTT.

The rearrangement uses TRBV27 and TRBJ2-1; 15 bases line up with TRBD2. The V and J ends lost 4 bases and 0 bases, in that order; junction bases with no gene match: 19. The V gene's germline CDR1 is MNHEY and CDR2 SMNVEV (reference sequence). This CDR3 has 23 amino acids. CDR3 protein: CASSSIMRPGLAGGTYSYNEQFF. The CDR3 region has the DNA TGTGCCAGCAGTTCCATCATGCGGCCGGGACTAGCGGGAGGCACCTACTCCTACAATGAGCAGTTCTTC.